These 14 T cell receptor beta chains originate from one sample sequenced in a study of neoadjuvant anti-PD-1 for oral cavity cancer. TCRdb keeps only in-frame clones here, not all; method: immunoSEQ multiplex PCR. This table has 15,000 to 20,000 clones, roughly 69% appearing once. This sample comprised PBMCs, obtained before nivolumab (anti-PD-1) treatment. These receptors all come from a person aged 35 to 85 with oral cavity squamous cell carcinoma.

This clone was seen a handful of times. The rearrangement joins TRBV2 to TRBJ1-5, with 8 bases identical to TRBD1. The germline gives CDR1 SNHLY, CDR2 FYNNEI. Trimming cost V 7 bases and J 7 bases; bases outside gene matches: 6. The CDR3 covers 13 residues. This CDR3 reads CASIGQGGQPQHF. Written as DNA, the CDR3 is TGTGCCAGCATAGGACAGGGTGGGCAGCCCCAGCATTTT.

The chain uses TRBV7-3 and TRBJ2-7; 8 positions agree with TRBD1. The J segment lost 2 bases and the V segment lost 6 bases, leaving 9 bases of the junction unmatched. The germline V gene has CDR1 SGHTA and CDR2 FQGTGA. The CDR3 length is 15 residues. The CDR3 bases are TGTGCCAGCAGGGAATCCGGGACAGGTCCCTACGAGCAGTACTTC. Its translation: CASRESGTGPYEQYF.

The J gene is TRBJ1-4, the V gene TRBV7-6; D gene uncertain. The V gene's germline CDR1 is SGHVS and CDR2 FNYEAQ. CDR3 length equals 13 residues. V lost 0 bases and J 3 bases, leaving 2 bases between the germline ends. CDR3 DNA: TGTGCCAGCAGCTTAGCCCCTAATGAAAAACTGTTTTTT. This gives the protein CASSLAPNEKLFF.

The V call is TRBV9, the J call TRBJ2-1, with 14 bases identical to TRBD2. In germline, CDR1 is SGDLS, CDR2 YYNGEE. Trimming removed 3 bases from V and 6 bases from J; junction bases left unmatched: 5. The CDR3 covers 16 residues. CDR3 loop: CASSGRLAGGLNEQFF. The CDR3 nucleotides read TGTGCCAGCAGCGGACGACTAGCGGGAGGGCTCAATGAGCAGTTCTTC.

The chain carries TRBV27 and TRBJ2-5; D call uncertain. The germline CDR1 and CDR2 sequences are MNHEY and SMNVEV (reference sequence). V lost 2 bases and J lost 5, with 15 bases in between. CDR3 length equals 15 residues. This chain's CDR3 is CASSLRHQGGETQYF. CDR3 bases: TGTGCCAGCAGTTTAAGGCACCAAGGTGGGGAGACCCAGTACTTC.

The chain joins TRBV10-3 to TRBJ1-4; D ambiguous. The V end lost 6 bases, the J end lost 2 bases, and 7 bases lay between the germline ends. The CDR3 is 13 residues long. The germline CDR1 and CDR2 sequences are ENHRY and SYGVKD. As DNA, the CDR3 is TGTGCCATCAGGGACGTTACTAATGAAAAACTGTTTTTT. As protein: CAIRDVTNEKLFF.

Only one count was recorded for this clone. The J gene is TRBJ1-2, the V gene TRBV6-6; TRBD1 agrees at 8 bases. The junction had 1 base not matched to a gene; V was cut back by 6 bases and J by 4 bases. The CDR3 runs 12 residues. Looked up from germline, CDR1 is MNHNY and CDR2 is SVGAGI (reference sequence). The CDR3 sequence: CASRDRGYGYTF. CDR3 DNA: TGTGCCAGCAGAGACAGGGGCTATGGCTACACCTTC.

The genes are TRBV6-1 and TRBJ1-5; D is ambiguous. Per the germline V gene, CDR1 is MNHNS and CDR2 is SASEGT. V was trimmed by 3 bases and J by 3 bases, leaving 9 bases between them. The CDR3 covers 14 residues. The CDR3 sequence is CASSEAGYNQPQHF. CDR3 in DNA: TGTGCCAGCAGTGAGGCGGGTTACAATCAGCCCCAGCATTTT.

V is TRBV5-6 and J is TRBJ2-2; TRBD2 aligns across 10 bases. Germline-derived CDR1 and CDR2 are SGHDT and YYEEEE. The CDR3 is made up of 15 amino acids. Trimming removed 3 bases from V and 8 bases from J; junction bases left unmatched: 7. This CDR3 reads CASSSLAGAAGELFF. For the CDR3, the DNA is TGTGCCAGCAGCTCTCTAGCGGGAGCGGCGGGGGAGCTGTTTTTT.

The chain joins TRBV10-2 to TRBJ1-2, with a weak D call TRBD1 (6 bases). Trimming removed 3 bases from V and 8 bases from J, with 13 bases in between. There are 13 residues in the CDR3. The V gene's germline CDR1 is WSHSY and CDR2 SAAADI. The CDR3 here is CASSDSGGPGYTF. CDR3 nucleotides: TGCGCCAGCAGTGACTCCGGGGGCCCAGGCTACACCTTC.

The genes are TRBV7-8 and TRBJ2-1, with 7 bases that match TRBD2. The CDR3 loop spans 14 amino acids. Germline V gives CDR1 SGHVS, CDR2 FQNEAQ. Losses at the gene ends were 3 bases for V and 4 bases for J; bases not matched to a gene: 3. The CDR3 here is CASSFPGGYNEQFF. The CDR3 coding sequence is TGTGCCAGCAGCTTCCCGGGGGGATACAATGAGCAGTTCTTC.

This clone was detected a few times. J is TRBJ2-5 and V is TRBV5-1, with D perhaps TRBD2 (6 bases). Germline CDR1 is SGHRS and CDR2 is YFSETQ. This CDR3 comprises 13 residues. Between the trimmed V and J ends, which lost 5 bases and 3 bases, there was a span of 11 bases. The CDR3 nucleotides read TGCGCCAGCAGGCCAGCGGGCGAAGAGACCCAGTACTTC. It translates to CASRPAGEETQYF. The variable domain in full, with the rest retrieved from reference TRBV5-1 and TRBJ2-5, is KAGVTQTPRYLIKTRGQQVTLSCSPISGHRSVSWYQQTPGQGLQFLFEYFSETQRNKGNFPGRFSGRQFSNSRSEMNVSTLELGDSALYLCASRPAGEETQYFGPGTRLLVL.

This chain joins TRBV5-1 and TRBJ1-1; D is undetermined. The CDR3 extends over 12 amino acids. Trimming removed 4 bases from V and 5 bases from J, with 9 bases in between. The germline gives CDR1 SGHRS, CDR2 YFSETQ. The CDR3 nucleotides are TGCGCCAGCAGCCCCCTCGGGACTGAAGCTTTCTTT. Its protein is CASSPLGTEAFF.

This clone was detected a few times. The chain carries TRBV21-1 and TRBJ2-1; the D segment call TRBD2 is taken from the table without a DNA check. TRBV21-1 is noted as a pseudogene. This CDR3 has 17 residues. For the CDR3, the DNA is TGTGCCAGCAGCAAAGATGGTAGCGGGAACCCGTACAATGAGCAGTTCTTC. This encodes CASSKDGSGNPYNEQFF.